Shown below are 30 T cell receptor beta chains from a single sample sequenced in a study of beta chain features in type 1 diabetes. General study results and limits: A moderate, significant TCRB CDR3 shortening appeared in type 1 diabetes across four CD4+ subsets.

The sequenced template was cDNA made from the entire isolated RNA. Libraries were prepared by immunoSEQ multiplex PCR; TCRdb keeps only in-frame clonotypes and omits some of them. The data contain 120,000 to 150,000 clones, approximately 13% of them singletons. Their specific antigens are unknown. The sample was central memory CD4+ T cells from blood. The receptors derive from a man aged 18 to 35 with type 1 diabetes.

This rearrangement joins TRBV2 to TRBJ2-7; D unclear. Germline assignment: CDR1 SNHLY and CDR2 FYNNEI. The V gene lost 4 bases and the J gene lost 4 bases, with 11 bases spanning the gap. The length of the CDR3 is 13 residues. The CDR3 reads CASSGTGQYEQYF. As DNA, the CDR3 is TGTGCCAGCAGTGGGACCGGCCAGTACGAGCAGTACTTC. Complete variable domain (other parts from reference TRBV2 and TRBJ2-7): EPEVTQTPSHQVTQMGQEVILRCVPISNHLYFYWYRQILGQKVEFLVSFYNNEISEKSEIFDDQFSVERPDGSNFTLKIRSTKLEDSAMYFCASSGTGQYEQYFGPGTRLTVT.

This chain connects TRBV10-3 to TRBJ1-2; D gene unclear. This CDR3 has 14 residues. Germline values: CDR1 ENHRY, CDR2 SYGVKD. The V gene lost 10 bases and the J gene lost 3 bases, with 18 bases spanning the gap. CDR3 nucleotides: TGTGCCACCACGATTAGCGGGGAGGACTATGGCTACACCTTC. Translated, it gives CATTISGEDYGYTF.

The sample holds a few counts of this clone. The chain employs TRBV2 and TRBJ2-2; 7 positions agree with TRBD1. CDR3 length: 16 residues. Per germline, CDR1 SNHLY and CDR2 FYNNEI. J was trimmed by 2 bases and V by 6 bases; bases with no gene match: 9. CDR3 sequence: CASSPDRAYNTGELFF. The CDR3 coding sequence is TGTGCCAGCAGCCCTGACAGGGCCTATAACACCGGGGAGCTGTTTTTT.

The chain is built from TRBV14 and TRBJ2-2; 7 nucleotides align to TRBD2. The germline gives CDR1 SGHDN, CDR2 FVKESK. This CDR3 is 15 amino acids long. Trimming cost V 6 bases and J 10 bases; bases outside gene matches: 14. The CDR3 bases are TGTGCCAGCAGTCAGGCGGGGGTCGGCCCCAAGGAGCTGTTTTTT. It yields the protein CASSQAGVGPKELFF.

This chain joins TRBV9 and TRBJ2-3; 8 bases map to TRBD2. CDR1 is SGDLS, CDR2 YYNGEE, per germline. This CDR3 comprises 19 residues. Trimming cost V 3 bases and J 3 bases; bases outside gene matches: 18. CDR3 in amino acids: CASSGSRRSGGLRTDTQYF. In DNA, the CDR3 is TGTGCCAGCAGCGGGTCCCGAAGGAGCGGGGGACTCCGAACAGATACGCAGTATTTT.

In nucleotides, the CDR3 is TGTGCCTGGAGTTTAACAGATACGCAGTATTTT. Translation gives CAWSLTDTQYF. The rearrangement joins TRBV30 to TRBJ2-3, with no clear D. The CDR3 extends over 11 amino acids. The germline V gene encodes CDR1 GTSNPN and CDR2 SVGIG (reference sequence). V was trimmed by 2 bases and J by 3 bases, leaving 3 bases between them. The whole variable domain, filled in from reference TRBV30 and TRBJ2-3, reads SQTIHQWPATLVQPVGSPLSLECTVEGTSNPNLYWYRQAAGRGLQLLFYSVGIGQISSEVPQNLSASRPQDRQFILSSKKLLLSDSGFYLCAWSLTDTQYFGPGTRLTVL.

The V call is TRBV7-2, the J call TRBJ2-1; 7 bases align to TRBD1. Unmatched junction bases numbered 5, after V lost 2 bases and J lost 13 bases. CDR1 SGHTA and CDR2 FQGNSA come from the germline V gene. There are 12 residues in the CDR3. The CDR3: CASSLWDSIQFF. CDR3 nucleotide sequence: TGTGCCAGCAGCTTATGGGACAGCATCCAGTTCTTC.

The V call is TRBV19, the J call TRBJ2-5; 7 bases agree with TRBD1. Looked up from germline, CDR1 is LNHDA and CDR2 is SQIVND (reference sequence). The V segment lost 9 bases and the J segment 4 bases; nucleotides outside the gene matches: 11. The CDR3 is 14 residues long. CDR3 sequence: CASGIQGNGETQYF. The CDR3 DNA is TGTGCCAGCGGAATACAGGGGAACGGAGAGACCCAGTACTTC.

As to this clone: Other DNA sequences from this sample encode an identical CDR3 as well. The chain employs TRBV30 and TRBJ1-5; no reliable D call. Germline V gives CDR1 GTSNPN, CDR2 SVGIG (reference sequence). The CDR3 loop spans 13 amino acids. Trimming removed 1 base at V and 0 bases at J, with 4 bases between. The CDR3 nucleotides read TGTGCCTGGAGTGCTGATAGCAATCAGCCCCAGCATTTT. This sequence encodes CAWSADSNQPQHF.

This clone was found a few times. J is TRBJ1-2 and V is TRBV10-3; D is undetermined. Germline V gives CDR1 ENHRY, CDR2 SYGVKD. Trimming took 6 bases from V and 3 from J, leaving 8 bases between them. The CDR3 has 12 amino acids. The CDR3 DNA reads TGTGCCATCAGCCGGGAGCACTATGGCTACACCTTC. It encodes CAISREHYGYTF.

The sample holds a few counts of this clone. This chain links TRBV11-2 with TRBJ2-3, with 8 bases fitting TRBD2. Germline CDR1 and CDR2: SGHAT and FQNNGV. The V segment lost 0 bases and the J segment 3 bases; nucleotides outside the gene matches: 8. The CDR3 has 17 amino acids. The CDR3 DNA sequence: TGTGCCAGCAGCTTAGATCTGGGACTAGTGGGAACAGATACGCAGTATTTT. Protein product: CASSLDLGLVGTDTQYF.

The chain recombines TRBV18 with TRBJ1-5, with D tentatively TRBD1 (5 bases). The CDR3 is 12 residues long. The germline V gene has CDR1 KGHSH and CDR2 LQKENI. Deletions cut 4 bases from V and 5 bases from J, with 6 bases between. The CDR3 sequence: CASSRGDQPQHF. The CDR3 DNA follows: TGTGCCAGCTCACGGGGGGATCAGCCCCAGCATTTT.

This clone was counted between two and nine times. V and J are TRBV7-2 and TRBJ1-4, with D perhaps matching TRBD1 (6 bases). The CDR3 runs to 14 residues. Germline CDR1 and CDR2: SGHTA and FQGNSA. V was pared by 0 bases and J by 11 bases, with 13 bases between. CDR3 nucleotide sequence: TGTGCCAGCAGCTTAGCAGGGGGAGGTGGGAAACTGTTTTTT. Translating it yields CASSLAGGGGKLFF.

This clone appeared a few times. V gene TRBV6-1 combines with J gene TRBJ2-1; either TRBD1 or TRBD2 may fit D (5 bases each). CDR3 length equals 15 residues. Trimming removed 0 bases at V and 3 bases at J, with 9 bases between. Germline CDR1 MNHNS, CDR2 SASEGT. The CDR3 DNA sequence: TGTGCCAGCAGTGAAGCGGGGGTCCGCTACAATGAGCAGTTCTTC. Its translation is CASSEAGVRYNEQFF.

Written as DNA, the CDR3 is TGTGCCAGCAGCCTGGACAGGTACAATGAGCAGTTCTTC. The encoded protein is CASSLDRYNEQFF. J is TRBJ2-1 and V is TRBV9; 7 bases are shared with TRBD1. Germline CDR1 and CDR2: SGDLS and YYNGEE. The CDR3 length is 13 residues. V shed 4 bases, J shed 4 bases, and the junction held 2 bases outside the gene matches.

This clone was counted a few times. The rearrangement uses TRBV6-1 and TRBJ2-5; 8 bases are shared with TRBD2. The CDR3 sequence is 14 residues long. The J segment lost 1 base and the V segment lost 5 bases, leaving 3 bases of the junction unmatched. The germline gives CDR1 MNHNS, CDR2 SASEGT. This chain's CDR3 is CASSTSGGQETQYF. DNA of the CDR3: TGTGCCAGCAGTACGAGCGGGGGCCAAGAGACCCAGTACTTC.

This clone showed up many times. An end of the junction differs from the germline gene, which may be a read error. The J gene is TRBJ2-1, the V gene TRBV4-1, with D perhaps matching TRBD1 (6 bases). Germline V CDR1 and CDR2: MGHRA, YSYEKL. There are 13 residues in the CDR3. CDR3 nucleotide sequence: TGCGCCAGCAGCCAAGAATTAGTACAGGGTATCGTCTTC. This sequence encodes CASSQELVQGIVF.

This clone was observed a few times. The V and J genes are TRBV15 and TRBJ1-1; D may be TRBD1 (5 bases). The CDR3 is made up of 13 amino acids. V was shortened by 4 bases and J by 5 bases, with 11 bases between the two germline ends. Looked up from germline, CDR1 is LNHNV and CDR2 is YYDKDF (reference sequence). This CDR3 is CATSKGAETEAFF. The CDR3 DNA is TGTGCCACCAGCAAAGGGGCTGAAACTGAAGCTTTCTTT.

This clone was found many times. V is TRBV19 and J is TRBJ2-3, with no clear D. Germline values: CDR1 LNHDA, CDR2 SQIVND (reference sequence). This CDR3 has 14 amino acids. V lost 4 bases, J lost 0 bases, and 8 bases lay in between. This CDR3 is CASSTIRSTDTQYF. The CDR3 DNA reads as TGTGCCAGTAGTACGATTCGAAGCACAGATACGCAGTATTTT.

The chain links TRBV4-2 to TRBJ2-3; TRBD1 is a possible D gene (5 bases). V lost 1 base to trimming and J lost 2 bases, with 10 bases between them. Germline CDR1 and CDR2: LGHNA and YNFKEQ. The CDR3 is 15 residues long. The CDR3 region has the DNA TGTGCCAGCAGCCAAGTCGCGGACAACACAGATACGCAGTATTTT. Its protein is CASSQVADNTDTQYF.

Regarding this clone: This CDR3 is also generated by other DNA sequences in the sample. CDR3 DNA: TGTGCCAGCTCACCCGAGGGTAACTATGGCTACACCTTC. Its translation: CASSPEGNYGYTF. J is TRBJ1-2 and V is TRBV18; D not certain. Germline CDR1 reads KGHSH; CDR2 reads LQKENI. This CDR3 is built from 13 residues. Trimming cost V 3 bases and J 1 base, with 6 bases left between them.

The chain links TRBV5-1 to TRBJ2-6; perhaps TRBD1 as D (5 bases). The CDR3 covers 16 residues. Trimming shortened V by 4 bases and J by 0 bases, and 11 bases separated the two germline ends. CDR1 SGHRS and CDR2 YFSETQ come from the germline V gene. As DNA, the CDR3 is TGCGCCAGCAGCCTCGACAGCCCCTCTGGGGCCAACGTCCTGACTTTC. The encoded protein is CASSLDSPSGANVLTF.

This clone was observed many times. The same CDR3 can be traced to other DNA sequences in this sample. J is TRBJ1-1 and V is TRBV18, with D unresolved. Germline V CDR1 and CDR2: KGHSH, LQKENI. Trimming removed 3 bases from V and 3 bases from J, with 11 bases in between. The CDR3 consists of 14 residues. The CDR3 sequence is CASSPSQEDTEAFF. CDR3 coding DNA: TGTGCCAGCTCACCTAGTCAGGAGGACACTGAAGCTTTCTTT.

A few counts support this clone. This chain connects TRBV30 to TRBJ1-5, with D uncertain. Germline CDR1 is GTSNPN and CDR2 is SVGIG (reference sequence). The CDR3 contains 15 residues. Trimming took off 1 base at V and 2 bases at J, with 12 bases between the two ends. The CDR3 sequence is CAWSGGSVGNQPQHF. CDR3 DNA: TGTGCCTGGAGTGGAGGCTCAGTTGGCAATCAGCCCCAGCATTTT.

This chain connects TRBV19 to TRBJ2-7, with unresolved D. The germline V and J ends were trimmed by 1 base and 4 bases, with 8 bases remaining between them. Germline CDR1 reads LNHDA; CDR2 reads SQIVND (reference sequence). The CDR3 sequence is 13 residues long. The chain's CDR3 is CASSIGGRYEQYF. CDR3 DNA: TGTGCCAGTAGTATAGGCGGCAGATACGAGCAGTACTTC.

V usage is TRBV19 and J usage is TRBJ1-2; tentatively, D is TRBD1 (6 bases). The CDR3 contains 18 residues. The ends were cut back, 3 bases at V and 3 bases at J, with 23 bases in the middle. Per germline, CDR1 LNHDA and CDR2 SQIVND (reference sequence). Written as DNA, the CDR3 is TGTGCCAGTAGTATCCGTGGTCGTGTGTCAGGGGATGACTATGGCTACACCTTC. This translates into CASSIRGRVSGDDYGYTF.

This chain links TRBV23-1 with TRBJ2-3; D might be TRBD2 (7 bases). TRBV23-1 is labeled an ORF, and its function is uncertain. CDR3 length equals 16 residues. Trimming shortened V by 4 bases and J by 8 bases, and 22 bases separated the two germline ends. CDR3 bases: TGCGCCAGCAGTCTCGACTCGCGGGGGCTTCCGGGTACGCAGTATTTT. Its translation: CASSLDSRGLPGTQYF.

This clone has more than one count but fewer than ten. This sample includes further DNA sequences coding for the same CDR3. This chain uses TRBV29-1 with TRBJ1-1; D is unclear. V was clipped by 4 bases and J by 2 bases, with 11 bases between them. This CDR3 has 13 residues. The V gene's germline CDR1 is SQVTM and CDR2 ANQGSEA. The chain's CDR3 is CSVVGSGNTEAFF. CDR3 in DNA: TGCAGCGTTGTTGGTTCAGGAAACACTGAAGCTTTCTTT.

The table lists this clone with a few counts. The chain recombines TRBV5-1 with TRBJ2-5; weak D call: TRBD1 (5 bases). The CDR3 consists of 15 residues. Trimming shortened V by 0 bases and J by 3 bases, and 12 bases separated the two germline ends. Germline values: CDR1 SGHRS, CDR2 YFSETQ. This CDR3 is CASSLGQQIKETQYF. CDR3 bases: TGCGCCAGCAGCTTGGGACAGCAGATTAAAGAGACCCAGTACTTC.

This clone was detected a few times. A much larger clone differs from this one at a single base, so this may be a read error. The chain recombines TRBV6-5 with TRBJ2-1; the D is unclear. Germline V gives CDR1 MNHEY, CDR2 SVGAGI. The CDR3 sequence is 11 residues long. Trimming took off 4 bases at V and 6 bases at J, with 4 bases between the two ends. CDR3 residues: CASSFLNEQFF. CDR3 bases: TGTGCCAGCAGTTTTCTCAATGAGCAGTTCTTC.